This is a list of T cell receptor beta chains from one sample in a study of shared clonotypes between healthy human individuals. Repertoires were generated with immunoSEQ multiplex PCR, while TCRdb's copy carries only in-frame clones and drops some. The profile shows about half a million clones, around four fifths of them singletons. The source material was PBMCs. The receptors were gathered from a woman aged 35 to 49 in good health. Some clones in this sample may be carry-over from other donors' samples. Each CDR3 is given with its conserved first and last residue. Each record gives: CDR3 DNA, CDR3 protein, clone size, D gene, J gene, V gene. D genes are given only for firm matches. Not every row has a clone size; where given, it reads once, few, many or a size class.

CDR3 DNA: TGCAGTGCTCAAGGGAATGAAAAACTGTTTTTT
CDR3 protein: CSAQGNEKLFF
clone size: few
D gene: .
J gene: TRBJ1-4
V gene: TRBV20-1

CDR3 DNA: TGTGCCAGCTCACTGTCCGGGACCAGCTCCTACGAGCAGTACTTC
CDR3 protein: CASSLSGTSSYEQYF
clone size: .
D gene: .
J gene: TRBJ2-7
V gene: TRBV18

CDR3 DNA: TGCGCCAGCAGCTTGGCCTTAGGCGAAGAGACCCAGTACTTC
CDR3 protein: CASSLALGEETQYF
clone size: .
D gene: .
J gene: TRBJ2-5
V gene: TRBV5-1

CDR3 DNA: TGTGCTAGTGGTTTGCAATGGGGACAGGGCATTCGAGCTAAGGAGCAGTACTTC
CDR3 protein: CASGLQWGQGIRAKEQYF
clone size: .
D gene: TRBD1
J gene: TRBJ2-7
V gene: TRBV12-5

CDR3 DNA: TGTGCCAGCAGTTACTCTTTCGACAGGCCCGGCTACACCTTC
CDR3 protein: CASSYSFDRPGYTF
clone size: few
D gene: .
J gene: TRBJ1-2
V gene: TRBV6-5

CDR3 DNA: TGCGCCAGCAGCTTTTCGGGACAGGGGGCATCTCAGTACTTC
CDR3 protein: CASSFSGQGASQYF
clone size: few
D gene: TRBD1
J gene: TRBJ2-5
V gene: TRBV5-1

CDR3 DNA: TGTGCCAGCAGCTTAGGGGTCGGGCGGGCGAACACTGAAGCTTTCTTT
CDR3 protein: CASSLGVGRANTEAFF
clone size: .
D gene: .
J gene: TRBJ1-1
V gene: TRBV7-2

CDR3 DNA: TGTGCCAGCAGTCGCCCCGGGACGACAGGTGCCCACTATGGCTACACCTTC
CDR3 protein: CASSRPGTTGAHYGYTF
clone size: many
D gene: .
J gene: TRBJ1-2
V gene: TRBV28

CDR3 DNA: TGTGCCAGCAGTGAAGTTGGGGGGGCGTGGGAAAAACTGTTTTTT
CDR3 protein: CASSEVGGAWEKLFF
clone size: .
D gene: .
J gene: TRBJ1-4
V gene: TRBV25-1

CDR3 DNA: TGCGCCAGCAGCTTGACCGCAGGGGTCCCCGGGGAGCTGTTTTTT
CDR3 protein: CASSLTAGVPGELFF
clone size: .
D gene: .
J gene: TRBJ2-2
V gene: TRBV5-1

CDR3 DNA: TGTGCCACGAGGCCAGCTAGCGAAAACACCGGGGAGCTGTTTTTT
CDR3 protein: CATRPASENTGELFF
clone size: .
D gene: .
J gene: TRBJ2-2
V gene: TRBV15

CDR3 DNA: TGTGCCAGCAGTCCGACCTCCTACGGCGGGACCCAGTACTTC
CDR3 protein: CASSPTSYGGTQYF
clone size: .
D gene: .
J gene: TRBJ2-5
V gene: TRBV6-5

CDR3 DNA: TGTGCCAGCAGCCTCCCCCGGGACCCCCGGCAGCATTTT
CDR3 protein: CASSLPRDPRQHF
clone size: .
D gene: .
J gene: TRBJ1-5
V gene: TRBV7-2

CDR3 DNA: TGTGCCAGCTCACCAAGATTGGGTGGGGATGCGGCCCGAGAAAAACTGTTTTTT
CDR3 protein: CASSPRLGGDAAREKLFF
clone size: .
D gene: .
J gene: TRBJ1-4
V gene: TRBV18

CDR3 DNA: TGTGCCAGCAGCTTGATAGATACGCAGTATTTT
CDR3 protein: CASSLIDTQYF
clone size: .
D gene: .
J gene: TRBJ2-3
V gene: TRBV11-1

CDR3 DNA: TGTGCCAGCAGCTACCGGACAGCCCAAGAGACCCAGTACTTC
CDR3 protein: CASSYRTAQETQYF
clone size: .
D gene: .
J gene: TRBJ2-5
V gene: TRBV7-2

CDR3 DNA: TGTGCCAGCAGTGACCTAGGACAGGACACTGAAGCTTTCTTT
CDR3 protein: CASSDLGQDTEAFF
clone size: .
D gene: TRBD1
J gene: TRBJ1-1
V gene: TRBV6-1

CDR3 DNA: TGTGCCACCAGCAGAGGGGGTCCCGGGTACTACAATGAGCAGTTCTTC
CDR3 protein: CATSRGGPGYYNEQFF
clone size: .
D gene: .
J gene: TRBJ2-1
V gene: TRBV15

CDR3 DNA: TGTGCCAGCAGCTTAACCGGGACTAGCGGATACAATGAGCAGTTCTTC
CDR3 protein: CASSLTGTSGYNEQFF
clone size: .
D gene: TRBD2
J gene: TRBJ2-1
V gene: TRBV11-1

CDR3 DNA: TGTGCCAGCAGCCCGCCCGGATCTACCGGGGAGCTGTTTTTT
CDR3 protein: CASSPPGSTGELFF
clone size: .
D gene: .
J gene: TRBJ2-2
V gene: TRBV7-3

CDR3 DNA: TGTGCCAGCAGGGGTCCCGGGACTAGCGGCCTGGGGATCTTC
CDR3 protein: CASRGPGTSGLGIF
clone size: once
D gene: TRBD2
J gene: TRBJ2-1
V gene: TRBV6-6

CDR3 DNA: TGTGCCAGCAGGGACAGAGTGAACACTGAAGCTTTCTTT
CDR3 protein: CASRDRVNTEAFF
clone size: .
D gene: .
J gene: TRBJ1-1
V gene: TRBV6-5

CDR3 DNA: TGCGCCAGCAGCCAAGATCGGGGGTGGAGCGATGGCTACACCTTC
CDR3 protein: CASSQDRGWSDGYTF
clone size: .
D gene: .
J gene: TRBJ1-2
V gene: TRBV4-3

CDR3 DNA: TGTGCCAGCAGCTTAAGACAGGGAGTTAGGGCTTTCTTT
CDR3 protein: CASSLRQGVRAFF
clone size: .
D gene: TRBD1
J gene: TRBJ1-1
V gene: TRBV7-3

CDR3 DNA: TGTGCCAGCAGCCTCGGACCTGGGACCGGGGAGCTGTTTTTT
CDR3 protein: CASSLGPGTGELFF
clone size: .
D gene: .
J gene: TRBJ2-2
V gene: TRBV11-2

CDR3 DNA: TGTGCCAGCAGTGAACCGGGGGCGCGCGGCTACACCTTC
CDR3 protein: CASSEPGARGYTF
clone size: many
D gene: .
J gene: TRBJ1-2
V gene: TRBV2

CDR3 DNA: TGTGCCAGCCCTTCGACTAGAGATCACTACGAGCAGTACTTC
CDR3 protein: CASPSTRDHYEQYF
clone size: .
D gene: .
J gene: TRBJ2-7
V gene: TRBV27

CDR3 DNA: TGTGCCAGCAGCTTAGTCGCCGGGCTTCTAAATGAGCAGTTCTTC
CDR3 protein: CASSLVAGLLNEQFF
clone size: few
D gene: .
J gene: TRBJ2-1
V gene: TRBV11-2

CDR3 DNA: TGCAGCGTTTCTTCGACAGGGTCACGAGAGACCCAGTACTTC
CDR3 protein: CSVSSTGSRETQYF
clone size: .
D gene: TRBD1
J gene: TRBJ2-5
V gene: TRBV29-1

CDR3 DNA: TGTGCCAGCAGCACTCGGACAAAAGAGCAGTACTTC
CDR3 protein: CASSTRTKEQYF
clone size: .
D gene: .
J gene: TRBJ2-7
V gene: TRBV7-2

CDR3 DNA: TGCAGCGTTGGGCTACCAGATGACACCATATATTTT
CDR3 protein: CSVGLPDDTIYF
clone size: .
D gene: .
J gene: TRBJ1-3
V gene: TRBV29-1

CDR3 DNA: TGTGCCAGCAGTTTATCGACAGGGCGAGACACCGGGGAGCTGTTTTTT
CDR3 protein: CASSLSTGRDTGELFF
clone size: .
D gene: TRBD1
J gene: TRBJ2-2
V gene: TRBV28

CDR3 DNA: TGTGCCAGCACCCAAGGGGAGGGAAGCTATGGCTACACCTTC
CDR3 protein: CASTQGEGSYGYTF
clone size: .
D gene: .
J gene: TRBJ1-2
V gene: TRBV2

CDR3 DNA: TGTGCCAGCAGTTTTCAGAGGCGGAATGAGCAGTTCTTC
CDR3 protein: CASSFQRRNEQFF
clone size: few
D gene: .
J gene: TRBJ2-1
V gene: TRBV27

CDR3 DNA: TGTGCCAGCAGTCAGGACTCTGGACGCGAGCAGTACTTC
CDR3 protein: CASSQDSGREQYF
clone size: .
D gene: .
J gene: TRBJ2-7
V gene: TRBV6-1

CDR3 DNA: TGTGCCAGCAGCATATACAGGGACGCCGGGGAGCTGTTTTTT
CDR3 protein: CASSIYRDAGELFF
clone size: .
D gene: .
J gene: TRBJ2-2
V gene: TRBV11-2

CDR3 DNA: TGTGCCAGCAGTGAATCGGTTGGGACAGGTAGCACTGAAGCTTTCTTT
CDR3 protein: CASSESVGTGSTEAFF
clone size: .
D gene: TRBD1
J gene: TRBJ1-1
V gene: TRBV6-1

CDR3 DNA: TGTGCCAGCAGAGGACTAGCGGGAAACTTCTACGAGCAGTACTTC
CDR3 protein: CASRGLAGNFYEQYF
clone size: .
D gene: TRBD2
J gene: TRBJ2-7
V gene: TRBV2

CDR3 DNA: TGTGCCAGCAGCCCCGGTGGAGGGAGCACAGATACGCAGTATTTT
CDR3 protein: CASSPGGGSTDTQYF
clone size: once
D gene: .
J gene: TRBJ2-3
V gene: TRBV7-3

CDR3 DNA: TGTGCCAGCAGCCCGAGCGGGGCGGGAGGACCCTACAATGAGCAGTTCTTC
CDR3 protein: CASSPSGAGGPYNEQFF
clone size: .
D gene: TRBD2
J gene: TRBJ2-1
V gene: TRBV7-8

CDR3 DNA: TGTGCCAGCAGCTTCGAGTTCTCTATCCGCAATTACGAGCAGTACTTC
CDR3 protein: CASSFEFSIRNYEQYF
clone size: .
D gene: .
J gene: TRBJ2-7
V gene: TRBV7-8

CDR3 DNA: TGTGCCAGCAGTAGTCTAGCGGGACTGACCGGGGAGCTGTTTTTT
CDR3 protein: CASSSLAGLTGELFF
clone size: .
D gene: TRBD2
J gene: TRBJ2-2
V gene: TRBV6-1

CDR3 DNA: TGTGCCAGCAGCCCTCTTGGGACAGCTAATTCTGGGGCCAACGTCCTGACTTTC
CDR3 protein: CASSPLGTANSGANVLTF
clone size: many
D gene: TRBD1
J gene: TRBJ2-6
V gene: TRBV7-3

CDR3 DNA: TGTGCCAGCAGCTTAAGGTCGGTGGGGACTAGCGGGAGGAAAGCGCAGTATTTT
CDR3 protein: CASSLRSVGTSGRKAQYF
clone size: .
D gene: TRBD2
J gene: TRBJ2-3
V gene: TRBV7-6

CDR3 DNA: TGCGCCAGCAGCCAAGAAAGCGCACAAGAGACCCAGTACTTC
CDR3 protein: CASSQESAQETQYF
clone size: .
D gene: .
J gene: TRBJ2-5
V gene: TRBV4-3

CDR3 DNA: TGTGCCAGCAGCTTACTAGTAGGCGGGATGGAGCTGTTTTTT
CDR3 protein: CASSLLVGGMELFF
clone size: .
D gene: .
J gene: TRBJ2-2
V gene: TRBV5-6

CDR3 DNA: TGTGCCAGCAGCAAACTAGCGGGAGCACTTCGGGGCAATGAGCAGTTCTTC
CDR3 protein: CASSKLAGALRGNEQFF
clone size: .
D gene: TRBD2
J gene: TRBJ2-1
V gene: TRBV11-2

CDR3 DNA: TGTGCCAGCAGCCCGCAGGGAGATAGCAATCAGCCCCAGCATTTT
CDR3 protein: CASSPQGDSNQPQHF
clone size: .
D gene: .
J gene: TRBJ1-5
V gene: TRBV7-9

CDR3 DNA: TGTGCCAGCAGCTTGGAGCTGCGTCATTATGGCTACACCTTC
CDR3 protein: CASSLELRHYGYTF
clone size: .
D gene: .
J gene: TRBJ1-2
V gene: TRBV5-4

CDR3 DNA: TGTGCCAGCAGGACACAGGGGAGGACTGAAGCTTTCTTT
CDR3 protein: CASRTQGRTEAFF
clone size: few
D gene: TRBD1
J gene: TRBJ1-1
V gene: TRBV28

CDR3 DNA: TGTGCCAGCAGTGACACACCCCGGGCAGATAACTATGGCTACACCTTC
CDR3 protein: CASSDTPRADNYGYTF
clone size: once
D gene: .
J gene: TRBJ1-2
V gene: TRBV6-1

CDR3 DNA: TGCGCCAGCAGCTCCCGTGGAGCGGCTAACTATGGCTACACCTTC
CDR3 protein: CASSSRGAANYGYTF
clone size: .
D gene: .
J gene: TRBJ1-2
V gene: TRBV5-1

CDR3 DNA: TGTGCCAGCAGTTACTCACAGGGGCTTAATTCACCCCTCCACTTT
CDR3 protein: CASSYSQGLNSPLHF
clone size: .
D gene: TRBD1
J gene: TRBJ1-6
V gene: TRBV6-5

CDR3 DNA: TGTGCCAGCAAACCCTGGGGAACTGGGGCCAACGTCCTGACTTTC
CDR3 protein: CASKPWGTGANVLTF
clone size: once
D gene: .
J gene: TRBJ2-6
V gene: TRBV25-1

CDR3 DNA: TGTGCCAGCAGTGTGGAGGACAACTCCTACGAGCAGTACTTC
CDR3 protein: CASSVEDNSYEQYF
clone size: many
D gene: .
J gene: TRBJ2-7
V gene: TRBV2

CDR3 DNA: TGTGCCAGCCGGGAGGACAGGGGCTATTCACCCCTCCACTTT
CDR3 protein: CASREDRGYSPLHF
clone size: .
D gene: TRBD1
J gene: TRBJ1-6
V gene: TRBV6-5

CDR3 DNA: TGTGCCAGCAGCGGTAGCGGGAGGTTAGATGAGCAGTTCTTC
CDR3 protein: CASSGSGRLDEQFF
clone size: .
D gene: TRBD2
J gene: TRBJ2-1
V gene: TRBV11-3